Following are 6 T cell receptor beta chains from one sample sequenced in a study of blood T cell repertoires in COVID-19. TCRdb's table, derived via immunoSEQ multiplex PCR, lists solely in-frame clones and lacks some. In the table there are about 320,000 clones, almost 85% of which are singletons. Sample: peripheral blood. These receptors were taken from a human donor in a cohort sampled during active COVID-19.

This chain connects TRBV15 to TRBJ2-6, with 12 positions matching TRBD1. The CDR3 covers 17 residues. Germline CDR1 is LNHNV and CDR2 is YYDKDF (reference sequence). V was pared by 5 bases and J by 3 bases, with 5 bases of the junction left unmatched. The CDR3 DNA reads as TGTGCCACCAGCGGGGACAGGGGGCTTTTTGGGGCCAACGTCCTGACTTTC. Residues: CATSGDRGLFGANVLTF.

The chain links TRBV5-1 to TRBJ2-3, with D unresolved. V was trimmed by 1 base and J by 0 bases, leaving 12 bases between them. The CDR3 runs to 16 residues. The germline CDR1 and CDR2 sequences are SGHRS and YFSETQ. In DNA, the CDR3 is TGCGCCAGCAGCTTGTTCATAGAAACTAGCACAGATACGCAGTATTTT. Its translation is CASSLFIETSTDTQYF.

This clone has a single count. This chain joins TRBV5-1 and TRBJ2-1; 9 bases are shared with TRBD1. The CDR3 runs to 15 residues. The germline V gene encodes CDR1 SGHRS and CDR2 YFSETQ. Germline trimming cut 4 bases from V and 4 bases from J; bases unmatched to any gene: 6. The CDR3 loop reads CASSQGQGTYNEQFF. The DNA for the CDR3 is TGCGCCAGCAGCCAGGGACAGGGCACTTACAATGAGCAGTTCTTC.

The chain has TRBV5-1 and TRBJ1-4, with 9 bases that match TRBD1. CDR1 is SGHRS and CDR2 is YFSETQ in the germline V gene. J lost 4 bases, V lost 4 bases, and 5 bases had no gene match. This CDR3 comprises 15 residues. CDR3 sequence reads: CASSEQGAYNEKLFF. The CDR3, as DNA: TGCGCCAGCAGCGAACAGGGGGCCTATAATGAAAAACTGTTTTTT. Variable domain in full (rest from reference TRBV5-1 and TRBJ1-4): KAGVTQTPRYLIKTRGQQVTLSCSPISGHRSVSWYQQTPGQGLQFLFEYFSETQRNKGNFPGRFSGRQFSNSRSEMNVSTLELGDSALYLCASSEQGAYNEKLFFGSGTQLSVL.

The chain combines TRBV27 with TRBJ2-7, with 10 bases lining up with TRBD2. V was pared by 1 base and J by 5 bases, with 5 bases of the junction left unmatched. Germline lookup yields CDR1 MNHEY and CDR2 SMNVEV (reference sequence). The CDR3 loop spans 15 amino acids. The CDR3 bases are TGTGCCAGCAGTTTATATAGCGGGGGGACCGACGAGCAGTACTTC. Its protein product is CASSLYSGGTDEQYF.

The J gene is TRBJ1-1, the V gene TRBV11-2; D possibly corresponds to TRBD1 (5 bases). Per the germline V gene, CDR1 is SGHAT and CDR2 is FQNNGV. The CDR3 is 13 residues long. Between the trimmed V and J ends, which lost 5 bases and 6 bases, there was a span of 13 bases. The CDR3 protein is CASSVSRVPEAFF. The CDR3 DNA reads TGTGCCAGCAGCGTCTCCAGGGTCCCTGAAGCTTTCTTT. Drawing the rest from reference TRBV11-2 and TRBJ1-1, the complete variable domain is EAGVAQSPRYKIIEKRQSVAFWCNPISGHATLYWYQQILGQGPKLLIQFQNNGVVDDSQLPKDRFSAERLKGVDSTLKIQPAKLEDSAVYLCASSVSRVPEAFFGQGTRLTVV.